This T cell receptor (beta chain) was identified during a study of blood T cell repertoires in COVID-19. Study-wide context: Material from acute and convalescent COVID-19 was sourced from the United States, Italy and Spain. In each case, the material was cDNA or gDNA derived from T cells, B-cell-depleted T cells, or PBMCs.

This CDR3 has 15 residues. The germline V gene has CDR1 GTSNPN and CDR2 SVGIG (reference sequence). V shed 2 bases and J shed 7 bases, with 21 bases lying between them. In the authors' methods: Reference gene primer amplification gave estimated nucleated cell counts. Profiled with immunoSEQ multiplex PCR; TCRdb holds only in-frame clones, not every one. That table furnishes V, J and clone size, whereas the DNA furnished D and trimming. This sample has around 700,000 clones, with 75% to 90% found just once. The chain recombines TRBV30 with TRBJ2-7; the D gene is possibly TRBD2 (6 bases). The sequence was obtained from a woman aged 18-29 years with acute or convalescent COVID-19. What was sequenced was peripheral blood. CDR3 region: CAWSPPRSPAGEQYF. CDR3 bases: TGTGCCTGGAGTCCCCCCAGGAGCCCGGCGGGGGAGCAGTACTTC.